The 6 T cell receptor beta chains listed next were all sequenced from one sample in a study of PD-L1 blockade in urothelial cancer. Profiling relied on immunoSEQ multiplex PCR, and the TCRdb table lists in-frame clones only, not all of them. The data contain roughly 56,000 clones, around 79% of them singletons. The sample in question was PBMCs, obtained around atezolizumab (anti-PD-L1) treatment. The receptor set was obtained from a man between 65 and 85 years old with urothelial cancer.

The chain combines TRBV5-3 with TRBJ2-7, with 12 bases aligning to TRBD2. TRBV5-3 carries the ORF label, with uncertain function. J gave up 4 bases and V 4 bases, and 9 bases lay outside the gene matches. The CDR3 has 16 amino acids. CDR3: CARSPLTSGRLYEQYF. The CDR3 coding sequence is TGTGCCAGAAGCCCGCTGACTAGCGGGAGACTGTACGAGCAGTACTTC.

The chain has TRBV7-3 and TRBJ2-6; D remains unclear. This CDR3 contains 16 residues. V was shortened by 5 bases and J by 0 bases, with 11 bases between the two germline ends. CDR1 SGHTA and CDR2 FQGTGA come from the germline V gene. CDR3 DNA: TGTGCCAGCAGCCCCTACCACCTCTCTGGGGCCAACGTCCTGACTTTC. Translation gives CASSPYHLSGANVLTF.

CDR3 nucleotides: TGTGCTAGTGGTCCCCCGGGACAGGGGAACTATGGCTACACCTTC. This encodes CASGPPGQGNYGYTF. The V gene is TRBV12-5, the J gene TRBJ1-2; 10 nucleotides agree with TRBD1. The CDR3 has 15 residues. The V gene end was trimmed by 5 bases and the J gene end by 2 bases; junction bases not matched to a gene: 5. Germline V gene data show CDR1 as LGHNT and CDR2 as FRNRAP.

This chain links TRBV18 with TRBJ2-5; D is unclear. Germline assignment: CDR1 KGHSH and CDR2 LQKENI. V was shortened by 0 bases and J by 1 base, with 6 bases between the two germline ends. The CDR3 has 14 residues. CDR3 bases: TGTGCCAGCTCACCACCGGGCATCCAAGAGACCCAGTACTTC. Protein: CASSPPGIQETQYF.

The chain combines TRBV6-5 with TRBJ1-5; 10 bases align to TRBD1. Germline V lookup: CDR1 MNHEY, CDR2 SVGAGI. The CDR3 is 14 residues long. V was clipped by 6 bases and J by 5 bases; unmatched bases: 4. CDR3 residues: CASSRGTGDQPQHF. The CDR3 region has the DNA TGTGCCAGCAGCCGAGGGACAGGGGATCAGCCCCAGCATTTT.

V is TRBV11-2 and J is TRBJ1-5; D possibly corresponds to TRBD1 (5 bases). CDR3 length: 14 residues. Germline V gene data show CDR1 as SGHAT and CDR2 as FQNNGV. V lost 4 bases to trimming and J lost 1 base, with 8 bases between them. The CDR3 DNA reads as TGTGCCAGCAGCTCCGGGGGGAGCAATCAGCCCCAGCATTTT. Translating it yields CASSSGGSNQPQHF.